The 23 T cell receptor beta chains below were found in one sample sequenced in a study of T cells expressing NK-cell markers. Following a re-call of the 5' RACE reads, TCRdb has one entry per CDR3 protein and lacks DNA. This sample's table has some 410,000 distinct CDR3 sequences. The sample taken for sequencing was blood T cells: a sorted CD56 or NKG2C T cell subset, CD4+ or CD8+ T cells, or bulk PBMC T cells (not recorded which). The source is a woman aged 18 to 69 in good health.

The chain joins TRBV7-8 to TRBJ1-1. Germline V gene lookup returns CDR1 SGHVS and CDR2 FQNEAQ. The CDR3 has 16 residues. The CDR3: CASSLVGIGGNTEAFF. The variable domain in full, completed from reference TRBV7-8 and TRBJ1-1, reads GAGVSQSPRYKVAKRGQDVALRCDPISGHVSLFWYQQALGQGPEFLTYFQNEAQLDKSGLPSDRFFAERPEGSVSTLKIQRTQQEDSAVYLCASSLVGIGGNTEAFFGQGTRLTVV.

CDR3 loop: CASSLQGGKNIQYF. V and J are TRBV28 and TRBJ2-4; TCRdb calls TRBD1, which cannot be checked without DNA. CDR1 is MDHEN and CDR2 is SYDVKM in the germline V gene. The CDR3 runs 14 residues.

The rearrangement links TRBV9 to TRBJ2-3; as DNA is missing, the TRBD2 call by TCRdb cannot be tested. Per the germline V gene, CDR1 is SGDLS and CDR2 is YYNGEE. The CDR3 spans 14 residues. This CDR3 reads CASSVTSGPDTQYF.

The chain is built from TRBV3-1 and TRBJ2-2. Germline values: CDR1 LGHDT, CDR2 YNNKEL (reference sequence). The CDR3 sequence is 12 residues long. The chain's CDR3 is CASTLTTGELFF.

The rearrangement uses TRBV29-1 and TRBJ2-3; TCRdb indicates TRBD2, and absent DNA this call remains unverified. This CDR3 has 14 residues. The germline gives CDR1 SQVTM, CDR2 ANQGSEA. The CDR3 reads CSVDGTSGADTQYF.

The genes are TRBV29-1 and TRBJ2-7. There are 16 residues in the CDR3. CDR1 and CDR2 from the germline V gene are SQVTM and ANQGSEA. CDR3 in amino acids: CSVEENRETPSYEQYF.

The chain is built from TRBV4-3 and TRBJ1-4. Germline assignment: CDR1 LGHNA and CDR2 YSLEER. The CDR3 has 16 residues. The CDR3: CASSQEGRSTNEKLFF.

The CDR3 spells CASSGGAPRTDTQYF. The V and J genes are TRBV5-4 and TRBJ2-3; TCRdb picks TRBD1, but there is no DNA to check that call. Germline V lookup: CDR1 SGHNT, CDR2 YYREEE (reference sequence). The CDR3 sequence is 15 residues long.

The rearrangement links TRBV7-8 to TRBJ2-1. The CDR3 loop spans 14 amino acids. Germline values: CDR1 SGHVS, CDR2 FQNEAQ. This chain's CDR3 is CASTSGPTYNEQFF.

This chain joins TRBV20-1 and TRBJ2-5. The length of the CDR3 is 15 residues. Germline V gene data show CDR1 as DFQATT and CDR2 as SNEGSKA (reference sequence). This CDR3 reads CSARDLKMVQETQYF.

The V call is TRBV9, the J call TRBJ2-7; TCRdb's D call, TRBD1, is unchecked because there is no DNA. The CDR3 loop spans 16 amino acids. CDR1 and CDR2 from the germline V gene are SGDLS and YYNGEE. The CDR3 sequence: CASSVSVQGASYEQYF.

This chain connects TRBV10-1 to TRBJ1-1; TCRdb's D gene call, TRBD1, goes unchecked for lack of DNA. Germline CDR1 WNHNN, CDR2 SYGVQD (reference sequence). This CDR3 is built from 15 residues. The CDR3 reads CASRYHSRGPPEAFF.

CDR3 in amino acids: CASSLNPREGVYNEQFF. The chain carries TRBV7-3 and TRBJ2-1; the TCRdb D gene call, TRBD2, has no DNA to confirm it. The CDR3 has 17 amino acids. The germline CDR1 and CDR2 sequences are SGHTA and FQGTGA.

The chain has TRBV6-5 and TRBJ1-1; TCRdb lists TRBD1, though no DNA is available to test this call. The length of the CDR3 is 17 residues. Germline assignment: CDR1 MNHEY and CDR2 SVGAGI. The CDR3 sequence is CASSSSYDRGMNTEAFF.

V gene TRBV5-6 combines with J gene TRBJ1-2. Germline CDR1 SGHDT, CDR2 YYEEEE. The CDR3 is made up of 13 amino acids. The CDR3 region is CASSLSRHGGYTF.

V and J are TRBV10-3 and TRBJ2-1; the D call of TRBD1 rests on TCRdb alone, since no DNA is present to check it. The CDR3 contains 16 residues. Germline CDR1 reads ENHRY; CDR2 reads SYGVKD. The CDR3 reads CAIKWDRGGGYNEQFF.

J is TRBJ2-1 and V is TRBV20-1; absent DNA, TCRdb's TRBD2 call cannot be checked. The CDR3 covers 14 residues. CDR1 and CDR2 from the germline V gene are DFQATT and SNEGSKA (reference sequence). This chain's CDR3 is CSARPSGRRNEQFF.

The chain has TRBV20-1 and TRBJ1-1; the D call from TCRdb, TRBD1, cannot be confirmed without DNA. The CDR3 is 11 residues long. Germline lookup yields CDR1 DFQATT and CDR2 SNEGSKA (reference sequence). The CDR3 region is CSARGQGEAFF.

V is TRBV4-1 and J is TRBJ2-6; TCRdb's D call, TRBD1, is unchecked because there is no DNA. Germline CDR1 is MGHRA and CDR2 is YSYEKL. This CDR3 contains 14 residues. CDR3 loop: CASSQGAGANVLTF.

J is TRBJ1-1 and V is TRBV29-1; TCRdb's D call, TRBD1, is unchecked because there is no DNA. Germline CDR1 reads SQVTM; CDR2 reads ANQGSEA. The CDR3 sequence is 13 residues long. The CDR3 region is CSDLRESNTEAFF.

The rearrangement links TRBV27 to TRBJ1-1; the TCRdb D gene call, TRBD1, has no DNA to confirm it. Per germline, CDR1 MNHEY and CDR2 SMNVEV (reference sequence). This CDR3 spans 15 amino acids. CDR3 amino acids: CASSYAPGSPTEAFF.

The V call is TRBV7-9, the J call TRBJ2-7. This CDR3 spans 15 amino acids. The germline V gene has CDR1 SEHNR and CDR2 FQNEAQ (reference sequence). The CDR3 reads CASSRSDVVSYEQYF. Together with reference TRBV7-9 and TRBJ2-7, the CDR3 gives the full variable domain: DTGVSQNPRHKITKRGQNVTFRCDPISEHNRLYWYRQTLGQGPEFLTYFQNEAQLEKSRLLSDRFSAERPKGSFSTLEIQRTEQGDSAMYLCASSRSDVVSYEQYFGPGTRLTVT.

CDR3 in amino acids: CASSFGGGAPGETQYF. The chain carries TRBV12-3 or TRBV12-4 and TRBJ2-5; lacking DNA, the TRBD1 call made by TCRdb goes unchecked. There are 16 residues in the CDR3.